The T cell receptor (beta chain) described here comes from a study of T cells in localized non-small cell lung cancer. Study-wide findings and caveats: Maximal T cell clonality occurred in uninvolved adjacent lung, with tumor ranking below it.

For this clone: Its antigen is unknown.

Only in-frame clones appear in the TCRdb table, and some are missing; sequencing was by immunoSEQ multiplex PCR. This repertoire shows 52,000 or so clones, 80% to 85% found once; its top ten account for about a sixth. The source of this sequence is a man aged 35 to 69 with stage III lung adenocarcinoma. The sequencing here drew on peripheral blood mononuclear cells, taken before any cancer treatment.

The CDR3 DNA is TGTGCCAGCTCACCAGGGGCAGGATCCGAGACCCAGTACTTC. This sequence encodes CASSPGAGSETQYF. V usage is TRBV18 and J usage is TRBJ2-5, with a tentative D call TRBD1 (5 bases). V shed 2 bases and J shed 5 bases, with 12 bases lying between them. This CDR3 is built from 14 residues. Germline loops: CDR1 KGHSH, CDR2 LQKENI.